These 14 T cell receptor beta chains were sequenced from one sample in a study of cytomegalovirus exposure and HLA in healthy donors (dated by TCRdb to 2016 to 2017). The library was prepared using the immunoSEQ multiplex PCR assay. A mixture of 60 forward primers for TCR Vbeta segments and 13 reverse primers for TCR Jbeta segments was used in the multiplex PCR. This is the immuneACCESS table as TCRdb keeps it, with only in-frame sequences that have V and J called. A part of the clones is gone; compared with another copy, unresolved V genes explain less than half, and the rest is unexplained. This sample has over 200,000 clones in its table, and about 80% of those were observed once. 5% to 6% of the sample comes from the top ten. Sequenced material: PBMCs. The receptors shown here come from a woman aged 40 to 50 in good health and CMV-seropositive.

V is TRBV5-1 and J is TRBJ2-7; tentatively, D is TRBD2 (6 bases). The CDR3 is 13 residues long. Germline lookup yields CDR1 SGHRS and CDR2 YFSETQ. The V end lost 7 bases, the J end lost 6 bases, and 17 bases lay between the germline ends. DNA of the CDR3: TGCGCCAGCGCCGGGGGAAACTCACCCGAGCAGTACTTC. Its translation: CASAGGNSPEQYF.

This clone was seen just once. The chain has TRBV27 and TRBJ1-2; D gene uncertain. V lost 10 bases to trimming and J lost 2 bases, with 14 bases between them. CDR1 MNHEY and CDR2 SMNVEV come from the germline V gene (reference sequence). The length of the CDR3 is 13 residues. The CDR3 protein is CATMRARNYGYTF. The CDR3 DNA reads TGTGCCACCATGCGTGCGAGAAACTATGGCTACACCTTC.

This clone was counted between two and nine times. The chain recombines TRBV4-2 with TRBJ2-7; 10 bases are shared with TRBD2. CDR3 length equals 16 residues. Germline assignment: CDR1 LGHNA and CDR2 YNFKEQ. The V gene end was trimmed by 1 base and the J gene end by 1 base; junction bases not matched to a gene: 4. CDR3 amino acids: CASSQVASGSSYEQYF. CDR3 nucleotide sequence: TGTGCCAGCAGCCAAGTTGCTAGCGGGAGTTCCTACGAGCAGTACTTC.

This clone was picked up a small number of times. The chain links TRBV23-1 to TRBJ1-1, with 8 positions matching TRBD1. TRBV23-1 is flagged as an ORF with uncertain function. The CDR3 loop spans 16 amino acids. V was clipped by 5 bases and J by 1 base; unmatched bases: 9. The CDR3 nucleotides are TGCGCCAGCAGTTCGTTAACAGGGGGTGGGAACACTGAAGCTTTCTTT. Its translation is CASSSLTGGGNTEAFF.

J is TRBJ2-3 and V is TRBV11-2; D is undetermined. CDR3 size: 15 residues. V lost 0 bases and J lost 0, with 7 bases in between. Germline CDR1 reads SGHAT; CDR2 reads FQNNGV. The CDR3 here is CASSLDPSSTDTQYF. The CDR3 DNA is TGTGCCAGCAGCTTAGATCCTTCTAGCACAGATACGCAGTATTTT.

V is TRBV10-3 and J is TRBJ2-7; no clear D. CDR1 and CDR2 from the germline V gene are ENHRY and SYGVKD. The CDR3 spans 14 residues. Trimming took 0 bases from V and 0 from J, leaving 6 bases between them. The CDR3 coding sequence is TGTGCCATCAGTGAGTCGGGCTCCTCCTACGAGCAGTACTTC. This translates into CAISESGSSYEQYF.

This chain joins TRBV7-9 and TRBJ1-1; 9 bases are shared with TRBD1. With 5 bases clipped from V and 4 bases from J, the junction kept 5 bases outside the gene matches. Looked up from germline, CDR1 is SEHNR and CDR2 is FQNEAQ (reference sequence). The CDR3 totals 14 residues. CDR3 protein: CASSGTGRGTEAFF. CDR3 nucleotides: TGTGCCAGCAGCGGGACAGGGAGAGGCACTGAAGCTTTCTTT.

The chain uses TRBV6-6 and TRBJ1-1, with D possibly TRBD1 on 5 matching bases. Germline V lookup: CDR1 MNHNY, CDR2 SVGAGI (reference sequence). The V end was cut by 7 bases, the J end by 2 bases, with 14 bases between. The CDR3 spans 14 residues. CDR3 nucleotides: TGTGCCAGCATCCCGGGACTCACAAACACTGAAGCTTTCTTT. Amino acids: CASIPGLTNTEAFF.

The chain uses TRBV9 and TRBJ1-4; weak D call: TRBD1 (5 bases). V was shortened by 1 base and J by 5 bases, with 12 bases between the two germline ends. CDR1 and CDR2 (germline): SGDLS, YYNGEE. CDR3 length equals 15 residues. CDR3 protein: CASSVRGSPNEKLFF. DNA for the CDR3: TGTGCCAGCAGCGTAAGGGGTTCTCCAAATGAAAAACTGTTTTTT.

The CDR3 region has the DNA TGTGCCAGCAGCGTAGCTGGCGGTAGTGAAAAACTGTTTTTT. As protein: CASSVAGGSEKLFF. The chain recombines TRBV9 with TRBJ1-4; no reliable D call. This CDR3 spans 14 amino acids. V was shortened by 0 bases and J by 7 bases, with 10 bases between the two germline ends. CDR1 SGDLS and CDR2 YYNGEE come from the germline V gene.

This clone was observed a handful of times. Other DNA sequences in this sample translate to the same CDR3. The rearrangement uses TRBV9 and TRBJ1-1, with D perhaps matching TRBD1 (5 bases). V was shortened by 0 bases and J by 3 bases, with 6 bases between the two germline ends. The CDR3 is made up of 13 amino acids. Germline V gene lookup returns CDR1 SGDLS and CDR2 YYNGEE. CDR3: CASSVGGDTEAFF. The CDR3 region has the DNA TGTGCCAGCAGCGTAGGGGGGGACACTGAAGCTTTCTTT.

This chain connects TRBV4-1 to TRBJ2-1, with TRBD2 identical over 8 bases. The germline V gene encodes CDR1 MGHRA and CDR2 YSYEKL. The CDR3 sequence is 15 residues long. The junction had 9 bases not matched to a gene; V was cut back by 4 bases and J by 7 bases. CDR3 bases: TGCGCCAGCAGCCCAGCGGGAGATGTTAGGAATGAGCAGTTCTTC. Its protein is CASSPAGDVRNEQFF.

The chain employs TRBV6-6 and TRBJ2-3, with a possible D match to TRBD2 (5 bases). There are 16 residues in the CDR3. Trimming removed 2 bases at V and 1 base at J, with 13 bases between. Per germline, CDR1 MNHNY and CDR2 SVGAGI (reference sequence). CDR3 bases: TGTGCCAGCAGTTACGGGCAGGTCGGGGGCACAGATACGCAGTATTTT. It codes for CASSYGQVGGTDTQYF.

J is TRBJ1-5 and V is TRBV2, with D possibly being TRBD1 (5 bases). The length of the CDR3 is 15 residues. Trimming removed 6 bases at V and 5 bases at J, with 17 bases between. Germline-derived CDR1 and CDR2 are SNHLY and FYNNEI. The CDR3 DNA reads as TGTGCCAGCAGGCCGGGTGGGGGGACCCATCAGCCCCAGCATTTT. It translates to CASRPGGGTHQPQHF. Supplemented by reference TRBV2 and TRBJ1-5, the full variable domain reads EPEVTQTPSHQVTQMGQEVILRCVPISNHLYFYWYRQILGQKVEFLVSFYNNEISEKSEIFDDQFSVERPDGSNFTLKIRSTKLEDSAMYFCASRPGGGTHQPQHFGDGTRLSIL.